The sample holds a few counts of the clone carrying this T cell receptor beta chain. Its antigen is not identified. This record comes from a study of beta chain features in type 1 diabetes. Study observations and caveats: Shortening that was moderate but significant affected the TCRB CDR3s of Type 1 diabetes patients in all four CD4+ subsets.

Sorting of CD4+ naive, central memory, regulatory and stem cell-like memory cells was performed via CD45RO/CCR7/CD25/CD127/CD95/CD27. All of the isolated RNA was reverse transcribed, so expressed TCRB transcripts were sequenced. The study sequenced naive, central memory and regulatory T cell samples to an average of approximately 4 million reads. Libraries were prepared by immunoSEQ multiplex PCR; TCRdb keeps only in-frame clonotypes and omits some of them. This table holds 93,000 or so clones, around 30% found once. The origin of this receptor is a woman younger than 35 with type 1 diabetes. The sequencing input was central memory CD4+ T cells from blood.

The CDR3 coding sequence is TGTGCCAGCAGCCGGACCAGGGGCACTGAAGCTTTCTTT. Translating it yields CASSRTRGTEAFF. This rearrangement joins TRBV14 to TRBJ1-1, with a weak D call TRBD1 (6 bases). Trimming removed 4 bases at V and 4 bases at J, with 10 bases between. CDR3 size: 13 residues. Germline V gene lookup returns CDR1 SGHDN and CDR2 FVKESK.